This T cell receptor beta chain was documented in a study of early T cells in non-severe SARS-CoV-2 infection. Germline V CDR1 and CDR2: DFQATT, SNEGSKA (reference sequence). With 3 bases removed from V and 2 bases from J, the gap between germline ends came to 7 bases. This CDR3 has 12 residues. This clonotype was recorded at least ten times. TCRdb fed the 5' RACE reads into MiXCR, producing one record per CDR3 protein. This sample carries 84,000 or so distinct CDR3 sequences, 11% to 15% of them seen once, and the ten largest clones take roughly 9.8%. Sequencing was done on a sample of whole blood. The chain joins TRBV20-1 to TRBJ1-2; D is undetermined. The origin of this receptor is an adult who was a healthcare worker with PCR-confirmed SARS-CoV-2 infection or an uninfected control (not recorded which). CDR3 region: CSASSANYGYTF. For the CDR3, the DNA is TGCAGTGCTAGCAGCGCCAACTATGGCTACACCTTC.